Below, one TCR beta chain is given with its context. Sequencing used immunoSEQ multiplex PCR; TCRdb keeps in-frame clones, though not all of them. Of 100,000 to 150,000 clones listed, roughly 89% are singletons. This specimen belongs to a study of cytomegalovirus exposure and HLA in healthy donors. The CDR3 is 15 amino acids. Trimming took 4 bases from V and 7 from J, leaving 18 bases between them. From germline, CDR1 is SGHRS and CDR2 YFSETQ. The TCR was taken from a woman aged 18-29 years in good health and CMV-seronegative. The chain carries TRBV5-1 and TRBJ1-3, with TRBD1 as a possible D gene (6 bases). Sequences were obtained from PBMCs. This chain's CDR3 is CASSLNRAQSNTIYF. The CDR3 coding sequence is TGCGCCAGCAGCCTTAACAGGGCCCAAAGCAACACCATATATTTT.